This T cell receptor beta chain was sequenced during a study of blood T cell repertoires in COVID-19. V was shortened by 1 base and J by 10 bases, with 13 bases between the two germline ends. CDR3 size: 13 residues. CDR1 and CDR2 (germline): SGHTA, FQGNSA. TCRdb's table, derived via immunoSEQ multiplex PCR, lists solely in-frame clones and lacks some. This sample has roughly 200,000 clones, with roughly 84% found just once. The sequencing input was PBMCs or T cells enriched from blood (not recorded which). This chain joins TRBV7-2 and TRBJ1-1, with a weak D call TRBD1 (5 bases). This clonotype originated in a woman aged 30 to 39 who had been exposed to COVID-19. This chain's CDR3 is CASSLVTSGGAFF. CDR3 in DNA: TGTGCCAGCAGCTTAGTCACCTCGGGGGGAGCTTTCTTT.